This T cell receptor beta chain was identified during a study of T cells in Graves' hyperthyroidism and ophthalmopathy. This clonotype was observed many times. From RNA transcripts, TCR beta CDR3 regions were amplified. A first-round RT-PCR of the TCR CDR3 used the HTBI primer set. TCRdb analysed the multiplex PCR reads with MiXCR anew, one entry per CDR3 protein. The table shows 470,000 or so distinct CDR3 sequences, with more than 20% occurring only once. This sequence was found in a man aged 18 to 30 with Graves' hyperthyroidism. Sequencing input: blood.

The CDR3 sequence: CASSPSGGSDEQYF. Here the CDR3 DNA reads TGTGCCAGCAGTCCTAGCGGGGGGTCGGACGAGCAGTACTTC. The rearrangement uses TRBV6-1 and TRBJ2-7; TRBD2 aligns across 11 bases. Germline assignment: CDR1 MNHNS and CDR2 SASEGT. This CDR3 region has 14 residues. V gave up 5 bases and J gave up 5 bases; unmatched junction bases: 5.